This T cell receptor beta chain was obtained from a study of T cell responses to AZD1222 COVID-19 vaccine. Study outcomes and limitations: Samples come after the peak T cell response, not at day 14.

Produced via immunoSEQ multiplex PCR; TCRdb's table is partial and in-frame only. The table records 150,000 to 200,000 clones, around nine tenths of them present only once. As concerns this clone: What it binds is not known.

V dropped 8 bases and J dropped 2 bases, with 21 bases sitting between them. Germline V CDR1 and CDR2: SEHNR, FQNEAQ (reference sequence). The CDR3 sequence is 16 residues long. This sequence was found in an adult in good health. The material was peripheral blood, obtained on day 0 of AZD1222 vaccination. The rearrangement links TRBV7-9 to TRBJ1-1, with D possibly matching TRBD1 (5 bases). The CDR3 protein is CASRGMGRGSNTEAFF. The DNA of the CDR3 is TGTGCCAGCCGTGGGATGGGGCGCGGAAGTAACACTGAAGCTTTCTTT.